Presented here are 30 T cell receptor beta chains from one specimen sequenced in a study of chemoradiotherapy in HPV16-positive cancers. Assay: immunoSEQ multiplex PCR; the TCRdb copy retains only in-frame clones and omits some. The sample consists of about 7,000 clones, 75% to 80% of them appearing once. Sample collection occurred from a patient who underwent chemoradiotherapy. These receptors originate from a human donor with HPV-associated anogenital cancer.

This clone showed up just a few times. This chain uses TRBV2 with TRBJ2-7; 11 nucleotides line up with TRBD2. V shed 4 bases and J 3 bases; nucleotides not matched to a gene: 8. The CDR3 has 16 residues. CDR1 SNHLY and CDR2 FYNNEI come from the germline V gene. Here the CDR3 reads CASSALGTSGFYEQYF. The CDR3 nucleotides are TGTGCCAGCAGTGCTTTAGGGACTAGCGGATTCTACGAGCAGTACTTC.

This chain links TRBV15 with TRBJ1-1; 8 nucleotides line up with TRBD1. Germline V CDR1 and CDR2: LNHNV, YYDKDF (reference sequence). The V segment lost 1 base and the J segment 1 base; nucleotides outside the gene matches: 5. This CDR3 has 16 residues. The CDR3 region is CATSRVLGTGNTEAFF. The CDR3 coding sequence is TGTGCCACCAGCAGAGTCCTCGGGACAGGGAACACTGAAGCTTTCTTT.

The V and J genes are TRBV19 and TRBJ2-6; no clear D. This CDR3 has 16 amino acids. V was trimmed by 5 bases and J by 0 bases, leaving 11 bases between them. Germline V lookup: CDR1 LNHDA, CDR2 SQIVND (reference sequence). Written as DNA, the CDR3 is TGTGCCAGTAGTGTCGAGGTGGCCTCTGGGGCCAACGTCCTGACTTTC. Translation: CASSVEVASGANVLTF.

This chain connects TRBV6-5 to TRBJ1-1, with D possibly being TRBD1 (6 bases). This CDR3 spans 12 amino acids. Deletions cut 6 bases from V and 8 bases from J, with 13 bases between. Looked up from germline, CDR1 is MNHEY and CDR2 is SVGAGI. CDR3 coding DNA: TGTGCCAGCAGCCTAGGACAGCAAGAAGCTTTCTTT. Translated: CASSLGQQEAFF.

The genes are TRBV6-5 and TRBJ2-7; 8 bases are a match to TRBD1. Germline assignment: CDR1 MNHEY and CDR2 SVGAGI. The length of the CDR3 is 13 residues. V shed 6 bases and J 6 bases; nucleotides not matched to a gene: 7. In DNA, the CDR3 is TGTGCCAGCAGCCGGGACAGGTACGGCGAGCAGTACTTC. Its protein is CASSRDRYGEQYF.

The chain employs TRBV5-5 and TRBJ1-1, with D tentatively TRBD1 (5 bases). Germline CDR1 is SGHKS and CDR2 is YYEKEE (reference sequence). Between the trimmed V and J ends, which lost 3 bases and 6 bases, there was a span of 30 bases. This CDR3 is 19 amino acids long. The CDR3 coding sequence is TGTGCCAGCAGCTCTTTAGGACTCATGGGGCGCGGGGTACACCCTGAAGCTTTCTTT. The encoded protein is CASSSLGLMGRGVHPEAFF.

The rearrangement links TRBV4-2 to TRBJ2-5; 12 bases are a match to TRBD1. The V gene's germline CDR1 is LGHNA and CDR2 YNFKEQ. This CDR3 spans 15 amino acids. J lost 11 bases, V lost 2 bases, and 9 bases had no gene match. The CDR3 region has the DNA TGTGCCAGCAGCCAACCGGGACAGGGGGCTCGGGAGCAGTACTTC. Amino acid sequence: CASSQPGQGAREQYF.

The chain recombines TRBV11-2 with TRBJ1-1; D might be TRBD1 (5 bases). The CDR3 has 14 residues. With 0 bases removed from V and 4 bases from J, the gap between germline ends came to 9 bases. In germline, CDR1 is SGHAT, CDR2 FQNNGV. The CDR3 nucleotides read TGTGCCAGCAGCTTAGATCGCGGGGGCACTGAAGCTTTCTTT. Translated: CASSLDRGGTEAFF.

The rearrangement links TRBV2 to TRBJ1-6; 9 nucleotides align to TRBD1. V lost 7 bases to trimming and J lost 11 bases; unmatched junction nucleotides: 12. Germline CDR1 reads SNHLY; CDR2 reads FYNNEI. The CDR3 is 15 amino acids. This CDR3 reads CASTPSRDRAPPLHF. CDR3 DNA sequence: TGTGCCAGCACCCCGTCCCGGGACAGGGCGCCACCCCTCCACTTT.

The CDR3 protein is CASSRHYRVAANEKLFF. Here the CDR3 DNA reads TGTGCCAGCAGTCGTCATTACAGGGTGGCTGCTAATGAAAAACTGTTTTTT. The rearrangement uses TRBV28 and TRBJ1-4; TRBD1 might be the D (6 bases). Germline V gene sequence: CDR1 MDHEN, CDR2 SYDVKM. Trimming cost V 5 bases and J 3 bases, with 19 bases left between them. CDR3 size: 17 residues.

Points on this clone: The junction shows a germline mismatch at one end, possibly a read error. CDR3 region: CASSEDRDTEAFF. The CDR3 coding sequence is TGTGCCAGCAGCGAAGACAGGGACACTGAAGCTTTCTTT. The V and J genes are TRBV6-1 and TRBJ1-1, with 7 positions matching TRBD1. This CDR3 is built from 13 residues. Looked up from germline, CDR1 is MNHNS and CDR2 is SASEGT.

The chain employs TRBV7-2 and TRBJ2-2; D may be TRBD2 (5 bases). The CDR3 contains 15 residues. Trimming shortened V by 4 bases and J by 8 bases, and 17 bases separated the two germline ends. Looked up from germline, CDR1 is SGHTA and CDR2 is FQGNSA. For the CDR3, the DNA is TGTGCCAGCAGCTCCTTCGGGTCGGGGAGAGGGGAGCTGTTTTTT. Translated: CASSSFGSGRGELFF.

The V gene is TRBV12-5, the J gene TRBJ2-7; TRBD1 aligns across 9 bases. V lost 0 bases and J lost 5; bases outside the gene matches: 5. Germline assignment: CDR1 LGHNT and CDR2 FRNRAP. This CDR3 has 15 residues. DNA for the CDR3: TGTGCTAGTGGTTTGGTACAGGGGGCAAAGCACGAGCAGTACTTC. It is translated as CASGLVQGAKHEQYF. Drawing the rest from reference TRBV12-5 and TRBJ2-7, the complete variable domain is DARVTQTPRHKVTEMGQEVTMRCQPILGHNTVFWYRQTMMQGLELLAYFRNRAPLDDSGMPKDRFSAEMPDATLATLKIQPSEPRDSAVYFCASGLVQGAKHEQYFGPGTRLTVT.

This CDR3 reads CASSYSRGLYGYTF. For the CDR3, the DNA is TGTGCCAGCAGTTACTCCAGGGGGCTCTATGGCTACACCTTC. This sequence joins TRBV6-5 and TRBJ1-2; TRBD1 matches 8 bases. The V segment lost 0 bases and the J segment 4 bases; nucleotides outside the gene matches: 1. This CDR3 contains 14 residues. From germline, CDR1 is MNHEY and CDR2 SVGAGI.

In this sample, this clone turned up a few times. This sequence joins TRBV30 and TRBJ1-5; D is unclear. The CDR3 consists of 13 residues. The ends were cut back, 2 bases at V and 0 bases at J, with 5 bases in the middle. The V gene's germline CDR1 is GTSNPN and CDR2 SVGIG (reference sequence). The CDR3 nucleotides read TGTGCCTGGAGTAGGAGTAGCAATCAGCCCCAGCATTTT. Residues: CAWSRSSNQPQHF.

The chain links TRBV15 to TRBJ1-5; D unresolved. Germline V gives CDR1 LNHNV, CDR2 YYDKDF (reference sequence). The CDR3 sequence is 14 residues long. With 3 bases removed from V and 9 bases from J, the gap between germline ends came to 15 bases. CDR3 in amino acids: CATSRGRSLGPQHF. In DNA, the CDR3 is TGTGCCACCAGCAGGGGGAGGTCATTGGGGCCCCAGCATTTT.

The chain joins TRBV10-3 to TRBJ1-2; 8 positions agree with TRBD1. With V trimmed by 6 bases and J by 2 bases, 2 bases remained unmatched. Germline V CDR1 and CDR2: ENHRY, SYGVKD. The CDR3 is 13 amino acids. CDR3 DNA: TGTGCCATCAGCGGACAGGGAAACTATGGCTACACCTTC. Encoded protein: CAISGQGNYGYTF.

The rearrangement uses TRBV30 and TRBJ1-5; maybe TRBD1 (6 bases). V was cut by 5 bases and J by 1 base, with 30 bases left in between. Germline loops: CDR1 GTSNPN, CDR2 SVGIG (reference sequence). This CDR3 region has 20 residues. This CDR3 is CAWRVGEGVGDELSNQPQHF. The DNA for the CDR3 is TGTGCCTGGCGAGTTGGCGAGGGGGTCGGGGACGAGTTGAGCAATCAGCCCCAGCATTTT. Full variable domain (outside the CDR3, taken from reference TRBV30 and TRBJ1-5): SQTIHQWPATLVQPVGSPLSLECTVEGTSNPNLYWYRQAAGRGLQLLFYSVGIGQISSEVPQNLSASRPQDRQFILSSKKLLLSDSGFYLCAWRVGEGVGDELSNQPQHFGDGTRLSIL.

This sequence joins TRBV4-1 and TRBJ2-3; 9 bases agree with TRBD2. From germline, CDR1 is MGHRA and CDR2 YSYEKL. Trimming took 3 bases from V and 1 from J; bases not matched to a gene: 14. This CDR3 spans 19 amino acids. This CDR3 reads CASSHKLAGPSWGTDTQYF. The DNA for the CDR3 is TGCGCCAGCAGCCACAAACTAGCGGGCCCGAGTTGGGGCACAGATACGCAGTATTTT.

This clone was detected only a few times. The CDR3 sequence is CASSQDLTLHF. CDR3 bases: TGCGCCAGCAGCCAAGATCTTACCCTCCACTTT. This chain connects TRBV4-1 to TRBJ1-6; no clear D. The CDR3 has 11 residues. CDR1 is MGHRA and CDR2 is YSYEKL in the germline V gene. V was clipped by 0 bases and J by 14 bases, with 5 bases between them.

This sequence joins TRBV28 and TRBJ1-2; possibly TRBD1 for D (5 bases). The CDR3 loop spans 14 amino acids. The V end was cut by 7 bases, the J end by 4 bases, with 16 bases between. Looked up from germline, CDR1 is MDHEN and CDR2 is SYDVKM. As DNA, the CDR3 is TGTGCCAGCACCTGGGGACCGAGAGGCTATGGCTACACCTTC. As protein: CASTWGPRGYGYTF.

This chain connects TRBV28 to TRBJ1-5; 7 bases align to TRBD1. Trimming cost V 5 bases and J 6 bases; bases outside gene matches: 7. Per germline, CDR1 MDHEN and CDR2 SYDVKM. This CDR3 spans 14 amino acids. The CDR3 DNA reads TGTGCCAGCAGTGGCCGAACAGGGGTTCAGCCCCAGCATTTT. Its translation is CASSGRTGVQPQHF.

As for this clone: Compared with germline, one end of the junction differs, possibly owing to a read error. The chain carries TRBV7-9 and TRBJ2-7; D is undetermined. Germline V lookup: CDR1 SEHNR, CDR2 FQNEAQ (reference sequence). The CDR3 spans 13 residues. In nucleotides, the CDR3 is TGTGCCAGCAGCTTAGGTGGGTCGTACGGGCAGTACTTC. This encodes CASSLGGSYGQYF.

V and J are TRBV19 and TRBJ2-2; 9 bases match TRBD1. The CDR3 spans 14 residues. Germline V lookup: CDR1 LNHDA, CDR2 SQIVND (reference sequence). Trimming at V came to 8 bases and at J to 3 bases, leaving 4 bases not matched to a gene. Here the CDR3 reads CASRQGVYTGELFF. CDR3 nucleotides: TGTGCCAGTCGACAGGGGGTTTACACCGGGGAGCTGTTTTTT.

This clone was seen a few times. The chain joins TRBV5-4 to TRBJ2-2; perhaps TRBD1 as D (6 bases). Trimming cost V 4 bases and J 1 base, with 17 bases left between them. This CDR3 region has 17 residues. Germline V gene sequence: CDR1 SGHNT, CDR2 YYREEE (reference sequence). The CDR3 loop reads CASSRPLDSRNTGELFF. The CDR3 DNA reads as TGTGCCAGCAGCCGCCCACTGGACAGCCGGAACACCGGGGAGCTGTTTTTT.

V and J are TRBV10-2 and TRBJ2-3; 7 nucleotides match TRBD2. Germline CDR1 and CDR2: WSHSY and SAAADI. J was trimmed by 4 bases and V by 0 bases; bases with no gene match: 10. The CDR3 runs to 17 residues. CDR3 coding DNA: TGCGCCAGCAGTGAGTCACGGGGGGTGTTTCTATCAGATACGCAGTATTTT. It specifies CASSESRGVFLSDTQYF.

The chain employs TRBV6-1 and TRBJ1-2; 7 nucleotides align to TRBD1. This CDR3 spans 15 amino acids. CDR1 and CDR2 (germline): MNHNS, SASEGT. Trimming at V came to 6 bases and at J to 3 bases, leaving 10 bases not matched to a gene. CDR3 in amino acids: CASSSQGGRDYGYTF. The CDR3 bases are TGTGCCAGCAGCTCGCAGGGGGGCCGAGACTATGGCTACACCTTC.

The chain links TRBV7-3 to TRBJ1-3; D is undetermined. The CDR3 consists of 13 residues. V gave up 5 bases and J gave up 4 bases, with 9 bases separating them. Germline-derived CDR1 and CDR2 are SGHTA and FQGTGA. The CDR3 nucleotides are TGTGCCAGCAGCCGTTTACACGGAAACACCATATATTTT. Translated: CASSRLHGNTIYF.

V and J are TRBV10-2 and TRBJ1-4; TRBD1 might be the D (6 bases). Trimming took 2 bases from V and 10 from J, leaving 20 bases between them. CDR1 and CDR2 (germline): WSHSY, SAAADI. This CDR3 has 16 amino acids. The CDR3 sequence is CASSEIGRGAGAKLFF. CDR3 DNA sequence: TGCGCCAGCAGTGAGATTGGGCGAGGGGCGGGGGCAAAACTGTTTTTT.

DNA of the CDR3: TGTGCCAGTAGTACGGGACAGGGTGGCTACACCTTC. Residues: CASSTGQGGYTF. The rearrangement joins TRBV19 to TRBJ1-2; 9 bases fit TRBD1. The V segment lost 4 bases and the J segment 7 bases; nucleotides outside the gene matches: 1. Per germline, CDR1 LNHDA and CDR2 SQIVND (reference sequence). CDR3 length: 12 amino acids.